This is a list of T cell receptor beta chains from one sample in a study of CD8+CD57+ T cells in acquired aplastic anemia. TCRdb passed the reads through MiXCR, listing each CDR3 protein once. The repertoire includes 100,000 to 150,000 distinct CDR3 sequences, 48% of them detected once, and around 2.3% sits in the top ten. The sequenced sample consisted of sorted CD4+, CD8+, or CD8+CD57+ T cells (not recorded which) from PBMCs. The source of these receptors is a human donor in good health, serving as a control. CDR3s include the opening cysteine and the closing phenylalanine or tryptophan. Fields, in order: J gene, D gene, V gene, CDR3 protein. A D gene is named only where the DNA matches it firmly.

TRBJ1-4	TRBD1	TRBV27	CASSRRDRGFNANEKLFF
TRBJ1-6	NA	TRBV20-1	CSAQEVSGATPLHF
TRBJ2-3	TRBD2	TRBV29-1	CSVLVTSGGPSTDTQYF
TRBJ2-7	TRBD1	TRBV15	CATSSPTGTGDGVRYF
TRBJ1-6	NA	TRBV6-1	CASSGRGVSPLHF
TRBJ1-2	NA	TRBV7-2	CASSLGFSTYGYTF
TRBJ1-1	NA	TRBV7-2	CASSLHRSTEAFF
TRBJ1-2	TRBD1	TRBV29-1	CSVEGRGQGAPNYGYTF
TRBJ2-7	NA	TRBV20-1	CSARSVTDSYEQYF
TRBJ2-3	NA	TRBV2	CACLLAEGGNEQYF
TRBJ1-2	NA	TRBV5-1	CASSWGLDATNYGYTF
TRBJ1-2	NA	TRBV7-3	CASSSRGYGYTF
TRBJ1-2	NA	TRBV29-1	CSVEDRARDLYGYTF
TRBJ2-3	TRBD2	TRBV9	CASSVGISSGGARDTQYF
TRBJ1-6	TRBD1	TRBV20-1	CSARESGGPNNSPLHF
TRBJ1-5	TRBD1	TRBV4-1	CASSQQDRGGNQPQHF
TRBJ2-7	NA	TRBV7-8	CASSLAGRGYEQYF
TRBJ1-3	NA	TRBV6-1	CASSEPYSGNTIYF
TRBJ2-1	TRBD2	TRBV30	CAWSVELAGANEQFF
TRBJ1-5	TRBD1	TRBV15	CATSRERQGAPPDF
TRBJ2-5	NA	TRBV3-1	CASSQPRGHQETQYF
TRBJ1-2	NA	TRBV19	CASIPGQQPNYGYTF
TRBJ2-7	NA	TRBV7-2	CASRGPGNEQYF
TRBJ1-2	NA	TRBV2	CASSEGQGYTF
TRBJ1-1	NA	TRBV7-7	CASSSGENTEAFF
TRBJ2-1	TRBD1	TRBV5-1	CASTGTGSYNEQFF
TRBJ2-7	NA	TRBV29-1	CSVVHRQGGAGEQYF
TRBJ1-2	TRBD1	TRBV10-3	CAIRGRDSPSPVYGYTF
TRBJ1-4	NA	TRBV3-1	CASSQGGTDEKLFF
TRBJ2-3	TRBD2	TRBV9	CASSSPIAGRTDTQYF
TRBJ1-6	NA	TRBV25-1	CASSEPGQGNSPLHF
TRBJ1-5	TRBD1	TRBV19	CASTGQPENQPQHF
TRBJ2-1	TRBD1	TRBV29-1	CSGGQGTSSSYNEQFF
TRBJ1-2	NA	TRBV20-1	CSARETRTYGYTF
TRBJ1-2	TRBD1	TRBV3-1	CASSPRDRGYTF
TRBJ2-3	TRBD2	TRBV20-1	CGAVPGLGTDTQYF
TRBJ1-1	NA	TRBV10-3	CAISESLGAGTEAFF